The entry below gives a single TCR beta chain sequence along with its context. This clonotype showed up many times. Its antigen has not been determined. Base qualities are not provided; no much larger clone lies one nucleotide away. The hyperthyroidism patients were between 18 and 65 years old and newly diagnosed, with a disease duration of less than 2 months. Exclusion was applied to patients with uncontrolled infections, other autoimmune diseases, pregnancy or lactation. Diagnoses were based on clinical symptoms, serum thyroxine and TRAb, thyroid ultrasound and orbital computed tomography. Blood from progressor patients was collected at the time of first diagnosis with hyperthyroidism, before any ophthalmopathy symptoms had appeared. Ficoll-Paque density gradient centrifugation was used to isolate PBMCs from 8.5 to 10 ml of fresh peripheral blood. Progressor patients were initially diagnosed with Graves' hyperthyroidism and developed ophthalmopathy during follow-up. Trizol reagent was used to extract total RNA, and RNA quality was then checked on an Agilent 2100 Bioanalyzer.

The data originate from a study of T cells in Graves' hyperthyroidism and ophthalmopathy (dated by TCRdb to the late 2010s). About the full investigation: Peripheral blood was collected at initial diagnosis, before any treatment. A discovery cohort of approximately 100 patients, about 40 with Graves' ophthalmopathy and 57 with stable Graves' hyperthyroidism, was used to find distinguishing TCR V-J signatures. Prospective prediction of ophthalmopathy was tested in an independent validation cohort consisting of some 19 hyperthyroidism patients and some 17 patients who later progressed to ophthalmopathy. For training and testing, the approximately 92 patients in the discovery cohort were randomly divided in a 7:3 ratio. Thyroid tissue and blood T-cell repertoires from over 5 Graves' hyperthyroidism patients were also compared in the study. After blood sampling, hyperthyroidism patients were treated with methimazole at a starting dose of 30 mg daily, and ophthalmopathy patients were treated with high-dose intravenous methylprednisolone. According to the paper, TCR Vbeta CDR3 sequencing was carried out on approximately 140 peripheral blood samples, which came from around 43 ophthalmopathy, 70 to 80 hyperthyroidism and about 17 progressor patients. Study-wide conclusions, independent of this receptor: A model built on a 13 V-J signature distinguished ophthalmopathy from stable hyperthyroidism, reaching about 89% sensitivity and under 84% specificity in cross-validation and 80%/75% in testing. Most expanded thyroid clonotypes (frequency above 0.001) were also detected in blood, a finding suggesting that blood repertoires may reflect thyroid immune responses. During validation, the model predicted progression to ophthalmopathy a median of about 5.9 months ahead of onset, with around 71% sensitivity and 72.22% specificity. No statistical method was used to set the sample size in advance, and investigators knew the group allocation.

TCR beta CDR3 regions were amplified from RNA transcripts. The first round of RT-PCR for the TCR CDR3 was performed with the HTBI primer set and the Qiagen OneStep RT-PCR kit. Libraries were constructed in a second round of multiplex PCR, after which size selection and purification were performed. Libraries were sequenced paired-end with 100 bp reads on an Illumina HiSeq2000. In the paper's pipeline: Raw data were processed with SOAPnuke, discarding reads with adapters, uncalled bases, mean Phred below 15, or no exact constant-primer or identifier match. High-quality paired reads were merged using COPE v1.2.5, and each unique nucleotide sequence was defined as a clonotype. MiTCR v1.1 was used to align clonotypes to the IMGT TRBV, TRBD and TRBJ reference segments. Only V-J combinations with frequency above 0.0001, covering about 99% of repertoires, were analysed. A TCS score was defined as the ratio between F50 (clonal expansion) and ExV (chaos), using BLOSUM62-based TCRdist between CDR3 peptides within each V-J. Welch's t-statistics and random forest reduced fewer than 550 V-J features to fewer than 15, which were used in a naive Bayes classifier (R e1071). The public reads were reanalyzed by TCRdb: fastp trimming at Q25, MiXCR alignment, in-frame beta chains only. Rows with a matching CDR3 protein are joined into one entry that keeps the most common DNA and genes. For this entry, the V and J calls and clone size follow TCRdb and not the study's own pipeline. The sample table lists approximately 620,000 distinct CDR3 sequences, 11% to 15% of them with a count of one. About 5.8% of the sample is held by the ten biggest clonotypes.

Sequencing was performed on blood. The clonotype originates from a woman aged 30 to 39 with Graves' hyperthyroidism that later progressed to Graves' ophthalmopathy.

The DNA sequence is as follows: TGTGCCAGCAGCCCCCCGGGAGGGCGCACAGATACGCAGTATTTT. Translation gives CASSPPGGRTDTQYF. This chain joins TRBV19 to TRBJ2-3, and 8 junction bases match TRBD2. V is trimmed back by 9 bases and J by 1 base, and the junction contains 9 bases that no gene match accounts for. Via the germline V gene (reference sequence), CDR1 is LNHDA and CDR2 SQIVND. The CDR3 goes from the cysteine to the phenylalanine over 15 residues. Here the CDR3 DNA is all that survives: 45 bases in frame from base 1.